This T cell receptor delta chain was identified in a study of Vδ1+ human thymocytes. Study-wide points: In the thymus, TRG and TRD repertoires looked highly polyclonal with Gaussian CDR3 lengths. Despite high sort purity, approximately 20% of thymic T cell receptor delta sequences were Vdelta2.

A single count supports this clone. Its antigen remains unknown. Germline trimming cut 1 base from V and 0 bases from J; bases unmatched to any gene: 27. From germline, CDR1 is TSWWSYY and CDR2 QGS. The CDR3 runs to 24 residues. Sequences come from RNA converted to cDNA by reverse transcription. Pooled V-gene forward primers with one constant-region reverse primer generated the CDR3 amplicons by multiplex PCR. TCRdb re-called the multiplex PCR reads using CATT. The sample has 54,000 or so delta-chain clones, approximately 15% seen once. The sequenced sample was Vdelta1+ gamma-delta thymocytes from the thymus. Subset noted: FACS-sorted CD3+ TCRalphabeta- TCRVdelta1+ TCRVdelta2- thymocytes. The TCR comes from a boy younger than two who had congenital heart surgery. This chain connects TRDV1 to TRDJ1, with 9 bases lining up with TRDD3. CDR3 in amino acids: CALGEPVPQCEPGGIPPYTDKLIF. CDR3 nucleotides: TGTGCTCTTGGGGAACCCGTCCCCCAATGCGAACCTGGGGGGATACCCCCGTACACCGATAAACTCATCTTT.